This TCR delta chain is from a study of gamma delta lymphoproliferative disorders and STAT genes (dated by TCRdb to 2017 to 2018). In the study overall: Gamma-chain libraries were prepared from at least 50 ng of genomic DNA using the LymphoTrack Dx TCRG Assay. Delta-chain libraries followed the EuroClonality-NGS working group standard operating procedure, because no corresponding Invivoscribe delta assay was available. Within a larger immunophenotypic and STAT-mutation study, TCR gamma and delta CDR3 repertoires were profiled by deep sequencing in Tgammadelta lymphoproliferative disease patients and healthy controls. To confirm the results, all delta-chain samples and a couple of gamma-chain samples were sequenced a second time.

By share, this clone ranks as medium-sized (0.01 to 0.1%). Its target antigen remains unknown. This probably arose from a read error, given a far larger clone one base away. CDR3 length: 15 amino acids, cysteine to phenylalanine. Left in the record is the CDR3 DNA by itself, 45 bases read in frame from the first base. Between the V and J ends, shortened by 4 bases and 7 bases respectively, the junction contains 23 bases. CDR1 and CDR2 are read off the germline V gene as NSMFDY and ISSIKDK. Genomic DNA from peripheral blood mononuclear cells isolated from patients and controls was used for TCR sequencing. Controls were some 23 healthy adult blood donors, with a median age of around 64 years and some twelve males and some 11 females, matched to patients for age and sex. In both library methods, multiplex PCR was carried out with primers targeting conserved V and J regions of the TCR genes. Purified and pooled amplicons were sequenced on an Illumina MiSeq platform. The authors processed their data as follows. V(D)J alignment, clonotype assembly and translation were done with MiXCR, while functionality assessment and CDR3 repertoire analyses were done with VDJtools. CDR3 was defined per IMGT, and analyses were restricted to productive sequences using functional genes, excluding ORF genes and pseudogenes. A custom Python script was used to search all patients and controls for identical amino acid CDR3s of major clonotypes (frequency >=5%). To compare clonotype frequencies between patients and controls, a one-sided non-parametric Wilcoxon test was applied. With CATT, TCRdb called clones again from the public reads; duplicate DNA rows were later joined. The V and J calls shown here were made by TCRdb, not taken from the authors' results. The table for this sample lists 500 or so delta-chain clones; roughly 1.9% of them were counted only once. 70% to 90% of the sample rests with the top ten.

The paper's findings and limits, for the study overall: Nearly all major gamma and delta clonotypes of patients were found to be public, being shared with at least one healthy donor, and only two gamma clonotypes were found to be private to disease. When whole repertoires were clustered, gamma repertoires from patients formed a group apart from those of healthy controls, but delta repertoires showed no separation between the groups. The authors noted that NGS specificity may be reduced at low frequencies, so the public or private nature of leukemic clones needs confirmation. Control T cells were likely spread across varied maturation stages, whereas leukemic cells were skewed toward terminal effectors, which potentially limits comparisons between patients and controls.

The rearrangement joined TRAV29/DV5 to TRDJ1, with the D gene not confidently named. The TCR originated in a human donor in good health. Sequencing was done on a sample of blood. The CDR3 protein: CAAVTSTPHRAKLIF. Here is the DNA: TGTGCAGCAGTTACCTCTACCCCCCATCGCGCTAAACTCATCTTT.